These T cell receptor beta chains were read from a single sample in a study of OX40 agonist ivuxolimab in advanced cancers. The protocol was immunoSEQ multiplex PCR, while the TCRdb copy is restricted to in-frame clones and leaves out a portion. The profile shows 40,000 to 60,000 clones, approximately 92% of them singletons. Sequenced material: CD4+ or CD8+ T cells sorted from blood, taken in a trial of the OX40 agonist ivuxolimab. These receptors came from an adult with an advanced solid tumor such as melanoma, head and neck, liver or kidney cancer. Each CDR3 is given with its conserved first and last residue. Fields, in order: V gene, clone size, D gene, J gene, CDR3 protein, CDR3 DNA. D genes are given only for firm matches. Clone size, where shown, is once, few, many, or a class for clones that have expanded.

>TRBV7-3|once|NA|TRBJ2-2
CASSPLGSVGTGELFF
TGTGCCAGCAGCCCCCTAGGGTCAGTGGGCACCGGGGAGCTGTTTTTT
>TRBV5-3|NA|NA|TRBJ1-2
CASSSGADYQGYTF
TGTGCCAGCAGCTCCGGGGCCGATTACCAAGGCTACACCTTC
>TRBV10-3|NA|NA|TRBJ1-1
CAISEGTNTEAFF
TGTGCCATCAGTGAGGGGACAAACACTGAAGCTTTCTTT
>TRBV10-3|few|TRBD1|TRBJ2-7
CAISPGTGEYEQYF
TGTGCCATCAGTCCCGGGACAGGAGAATACGAGCAGTACTTC
>TRBV5-5|NA|NA|TRBJ2-7
CASSLAYDNYEQYF
TGTGCCAGCAGCTTGGCCTATGACAACTACGAGCAGTACTTC
>TRBV27|NA|NA|TRBJ2-1
CASSLSAYNEQFF
TGTGCCAGCAGTTTATCAGCCTACAATGAGCAGTTCTTC
>TRBV27|NA|NA|TRBJ2-4
CASSLSAGPIGIQYF
TGTGCCAGCAGTTTATCGGCGGGACCTATCGGCATTCAGTACTTC
>TRBV9|NA|NA|TRBJ1-2
CASSPQGFSGYTF
TGTGCCAGCAGCCCACAGGGCTTCTCTGGCTACACCTTC
>TRBV29-1|NA|NA|TRBJ2-7
CSVVGGYEQYF
TGCAGCGTTGTTGGCGGCTACGAGCAGTACTTC
>TRBV29-1|NA|NA|TRBJ2-7
CSVLGGLIYEQYF
TGCAGCGTCCTGGGGGGGCTCATCTACGAGCAGTACTTC
>TRBV7-9|NA|NA|TRBJ1-5
CASSCDLRDAGANDQPQHF
TGTGCCAGCAGCTGCGACCTCCGGGACGCTGGGGCCAACGATCAGCCCCAGCATTTT
>TRBV5-4|NA|TRBD1|TRBJ1-1
CASSPTDRGPSASTEAFF
TGTGCCAGCAGCCCGACGGACAGGGGTCCTTCGGCCAGCACTGAAGCTTTCTTT
>TRBV7-9|few|NA|TRBJ2-1
CASSLDRGPPEQFF
TGTGCCAGCAGCTTAGACCGAGGCCCCCCTGAGCAGTTCTTC
>TRBV6-5|NA|NA|TRBJ1-2
CASSYGAARFNYGYTF
TGTGCCAGCAGTTACGGGGCAGCCAGGTTTAACTATGGCTACACCTTC
>TRBV10-3|NA|NA|TRBJ1-2
CAISESTVKYLYGYTF
TGTGCCATCAGTGAGTCTACAGTCAAGTACCTCTATGGCTACACCTTC
>TRBV4-3|NA|TRBD1|TRBJ1-1
CASSQDRTGYTEAFF
TGCGCCAGCAGCCAAGATCGGACAGGGTACACTGAAGCTTTCTTT
>TRBV2|NA|NA|TRBJ2-6
CALGQTSSGANVLTF
TGTGCCTTAGGACAGACAAGCTCTGGGGCCAACGTCCTGACTTTC
>TRBV11-2|NA|NA|TRBJ2-7
CASSSSRYEQYF
TGTGCCAGCAGCTCCAGTCGGTACGAGCAGTACTTC
>TRBV11-2|NA|TRBD2|TRBJ2-7
CASSSQTSGILWKQYF
TGTGCCAGCAGCAGCCAGACTAGCGGGATTCTCTGGAAGCAGTACTTC
>TRBV7-6|NA|TRBD1|TRBJ2-1
CASSAFGTGVKNEQFF
TGTGCCAGCAGCGCCTTCGGGACAGGGGTAAAGAATGAGCAGTTCTTC
>TRBV5-6|NA|TRBD1|TRBJ2-1
CASSAGQDYNEQFF
TGTGCCAGCAGCGCGGGACAGGACTACAATGAGCAGTTCTTC
>TRBV28|NA|NA|TRBJ2-5
CASSLRGGETQYF
TGTGCCAGCAGTTTGCGGGGTGGAGAGACCCAGTACTTC
>TRBV10-2|NA|NA|TRBJ2-7
CASSMGTYEQYF
TGCGCCAGCAGTATGGGTACCTACGAGCAGTACTTC
>TRBV4-3|NA|TRBD2|TRBJ2-1
CASSQGGLAGVLDNEQFF
TGCGCCAGCAGCCAAGGGGGACTAGCGGGAGTATTGGATAATGAGCAGTTCTTC
>TRBV7-9|NA|NA|TRBJ2-2
CASSDVSVTGELFF
TGTGCCAGCAGTGACGTTTCGGTCACCGGGGAGCTGTTTTTT
>TRBV21-1|NA|NA|TRBJ2-3
CASSKARTGGNTDTQYF
TGTGCCAGCAGCAAAGCTCGGACAGGGGGAAACACAGATACGCAGTATTTT
>TRBV2|NA|NA|TRBJ2-2
CASSSLLGTGELFF
TGTGCCAGCAGTTCCCTGTTGGGGACCGGGGAGCTGTTTTTT
>TRBV18|NA|TRBD2|TRBJ2-2
CASSRVITTSGRAITGELFF
TGTGCCAGCTCACGAGTTATTACGACTAGCGGGAGGGCGATCACCGGGGAGCTGTTTTTT
>TRBV19|NA|TRBD1|TRBJ2-2
CASSPGTGLGGGELFF
TGTGCCAGTAGTCCCGGGACAGGGCTCGGTGGCGGGGAGCTGTTTTTT
>TRBV4-1|NA|NA|TRBJ1-2
CASSQDSFSSNYGYTF
TGCGCCAGCAGCCAAGACTCCTTCAGCAGTAACTATGGCTACACCTTC
>TRBV27|NA|TRBD1|TRBJ2-5
CASSLLTGAETQYF
TGTGCCAGCAGTTTACTGACAGGGGCTGAGACCCAGTACTTC
>TRBV5-7|NA|TRBD1|TRBJ1-2
CAAQGVANYGYTF
TGTGCCGCTCAGGGGGTAGCTAACTATGGCTACACCTTC
>TRBV28|NA|NA|TRBJ2-7
CASRGLAGTYEQYF
TGTGCCAGCAGGGGTTTGGCAGGAACCTACGAGCAGTACTTC
>TRBV9|once|NA|TRBJ2-1
CASSVRLSGNEQFF
TGTGCCAGCAGCGTACGCCTCTCGGGGAATGAGCAGTTCTTC
>TRBV7-8|NA|NA|TRBJ2-7
CASTIGASYEQYF
TGTGCCAGCACCATCGGGGCTTCCTACGAGCAGTACTTC
>TRBV27|NA|NA|TRBJ2-1
CASSLGVGLNYNEQFF
TGTGCCAGCAGTTTAGGGGTGGGGCTTAACTACAATGAGCAGTTCTTC
>TRBV28|NA|NA|TRBJ2-5
CASSLRPLRPKETQYF
TGTGCCAGCAGTTTACGTCCTCTCCGCCCGAAAGAGACCCAGTACTTC
>TRBV4-3|NA|TRBD2|TRBJ2-1
CASSQGLAGTLALNEQFF
TGCGCCAGCAGCCAAGGGCTAGCGGGGACCTTGGCCCTCAATGAGCAGTTCTTC
>TRBV7-3|NA|TRBD2|TRBJ2-7
CASSLGSTGGEQYF
TGTGCCAGCAGCTTAGGATCAACGGGAGGCGAGCAGTACTTC
>TRBV27|NA|TRBD2|TRBJ2-3
CASSLPWTSGTGGTDTQYF
TGTGCCAGCAGTTTACCCTGGACTAGCGGGACGGGTGGGACAGATACGCAGTATTTT